This is a list of T cell receptor beta chains from one sample in a study of blood T cell repertoires in COVID-19. TCRdb's copy holds only in-frame clones and misses some; the assay was immunoSEQ multiplex PCR. The data hold 200,000 to 250,000 clones, with 65% to 90% observed a single time. The sample comprised peripheral blood. Receptor source: a woman aged 70-85 years with COVID-19, enrolled during active disease. CDR3s leave out the opening cysteine and the closing phenylalanine or tryptophan.

TRBJ1-2,TRBV28,ASSPLDSVNYGYT
TRBJ1-2,TRBV28,ASSLGLTNYGYT
TRBJ2-1,TRBV12-2,ASRLHGHSYNEQF
TRBJ2-1,TRBV14,ASSQTIGTENYNEQF
TRBJ2-3,TRBV19,ASSPDSRRGGTDTQY
TRBJ2-2,TRBV6-2/TRBV6-3,ASSPHLVGELF
TRBJ2-1,TRBV18,ASSPRDREYNEQF
TRBJ2-2,TRBV15,ATSRDLKGRGELF
TRBJ2-1,TRBV6-2/TRBV6-3,ASTPPGQGGNEQF
TRBJ1-2,TRBV3-1/TRBV3-2,ASSQDGGYGYT